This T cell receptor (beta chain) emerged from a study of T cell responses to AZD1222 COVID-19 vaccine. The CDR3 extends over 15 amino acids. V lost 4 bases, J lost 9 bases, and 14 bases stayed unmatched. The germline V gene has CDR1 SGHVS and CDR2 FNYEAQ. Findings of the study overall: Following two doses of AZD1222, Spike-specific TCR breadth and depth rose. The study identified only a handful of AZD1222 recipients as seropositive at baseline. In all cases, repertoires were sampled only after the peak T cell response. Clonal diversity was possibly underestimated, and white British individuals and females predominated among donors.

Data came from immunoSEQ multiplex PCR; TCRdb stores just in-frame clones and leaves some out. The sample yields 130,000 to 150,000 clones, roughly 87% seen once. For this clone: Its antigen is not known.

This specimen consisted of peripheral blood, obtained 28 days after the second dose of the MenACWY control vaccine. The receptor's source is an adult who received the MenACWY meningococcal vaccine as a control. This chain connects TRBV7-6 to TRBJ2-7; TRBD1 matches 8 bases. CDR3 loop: CASSSGTGPEVGQYF. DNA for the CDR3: TGTGCCAGCAGCTCCGGGACAGGACCTGAGGTCGGGCAGTACTTC.